Presented here are 20 T cell receptor beta chains from one specimen sequenced in a study of early T cells in non-severe SARS-CoV-2 infection. TCRdb processed the 5' RACE reads anew with MiXCR; each CDR3 protein has one entry. The sample gives fewer than 110,000 distinct CDR3 sequences, roughly 11% of which show up once; more than 6.5% is in the top ten. Sequencing was done on a sample of whole blood. The receptor source for this set is an adult who was a healthcare worker with PCR-confirmed SARS-CoV-2 infection or an uninfected control (not recorded which).

The chain recombines TRBV3-1 with TRBJ2-5; D gene ambiguous. V was shortened by 2 bases and J by 2 bases, with 15 bases between the two germline ends. The CDR3 has 16 residues. Germline assignment: CDR1 LGHDT and CDR2 YNNKEL (reference sequence). The CDR3 coding sequence is TGTGCCAGCAGCCAACCGTCGTGGGCGGAACAAGAGACCCAGTACTTC. Amino acid sequence: CASSQPSWAEQETQYF.

As concerns this clonotype: The junction departs from the called germline gene at one end, perhaps through a read error. This chain connects TRBV9 to TRBJ2-2, with no clear D. Germline CDR1 and CDR2: SGDLS and YYNGEE. The CDR3 length is 12 residues. CDR3 amino acids: CASSVWAGELFF. The CDR3, as DNA: TGCGCCAGCAGCGTATGGGCCGGGGAGCTGTTTTTT.

This chain connects TRBV29-1 to TRBJ1-1, with 7 bases matching TRBD1. Trimming cost V 7 bases and J 6 bases; bases outside gene matches: 14. CDR3 size: 14 residues. The germline gives CDR1 SQVTM, CDR2 ANQGSEA. CDR3 sequence reads: CSASPWTGNPEAFF. CDR3 DNA: TGCAGCGCCTCCCCCTGGACAGGAAACCCTGAAGCTTTCTTT.

The chain uses TRBV7-2 and TRBJ2-5; D is undetermined. The CDR3 contains 12 residues. V was clipped by 2 bases and J by 5 bases, with 6 bases between them. The germline V gene has CDR1 SGHTA and CDR2 FQGNSA. The CDR3 DNA reads as TGTGCCAGCAGCTTATCGGCCGAGACCCAGTACTTC. It translates to CASSLSAETQYF.

This chain joins TRBV20-1 and TRBJ1-2; no clear D. Germline-derived CDR1 and CDR2 are DFQATT and SNEGSKA (reference sequence). Trimming cost V 0 bases and J 4 bases, with 18 bases left between them. The CDR3 loop spans 16 amino acids. This CDR3 reads CSARDSPAPEGYGYTF. In DNA, the CDR3 is TGCAGTGCTAGAGATTCTCCCGCGCCTGAGGGCTATGGCTACACCTTC.

There are many counts of this clonotype. The chain joins TRBV7-8 to TRBJ2-3; 9 bases map to TRBD2. The CDR3 covers 16 residues. V lost 5 bases, J lost 0 bases, and 6 bases stayed unmatched. Germline V gives CDR1 SGHVS, CDR2 FQNEAQ. DNA of the CDR3: TGTGCCAGCAGCCCCCATAGCGGGGGAAGCACAGATACGCAGTATTTT. Amino acid sequence: CASSPHSGGSTDTQYF. The complete variable domain, with remaining parts taken from reference TRBV7-8 and TRBJ2-3, reads GAGVSQSPRYKVAKRGQDVALRCDPISGHVSLFWYQQALGQGPEFLTYFQNEAQLDKSGLPSDRFFAERPEGSVSTLKIQRTQQEDSAVYLCASSPHSGGSTDTQYFGPGTRLTVL.

The rearrangement links TRBV20-1 to TRBJ1-5; D may be TRBD1 (5 bases). Trimming stripped 3 bases from V and 6 bases from J, with 15 bases between. The CDR3 is 14 amino acids. Germline assignment: CDR1 DFQATT and CDR2 SNEGSKA (reference sequence). CDR3 sequence: CSASLSRASQPQHF. In DNA, the CDR3 is TGCAGTGCTAGTCTGTCCAGGGCGAGTCAGCCCCAGCATTTT.

This clonotype was counted many times. The CDR3 spells CASSPRLSSYEQYF. In DNA, the CDR3 is TGTGCCAGCAGCCCGCGTTTGTCCTCCTACGAGCAGTACTTC. J is TRBJ2-7 and V is TRBV7-2; no clear D gene. Germline V gene data show CDR1 as SGHTA and CDR2 as FQGNSA. The CDR3 has 14 residues. V gave up 5 bases and J gave up 0 bases, with 11 bases separating them.

This clonotype was recorded many times. CDR3: CASSLGDRGSAFEETQYF. DNA of the CDR3: TGTGCCAGCAGCTTAGGGGACAGGGGTTCGGCGTTTGAGGAGACCCAGTACTTC. The chain has TRBV13 and TRBJ2-5; TRBD1 aligns across 9 bases. Looked up from germline, CDR1 is PRHDT and CDR2 is FYEKMQ (reference sequence). V gave up 0 bases and J gave up 5 bases; unmatched junction bases: 13. There are 18 residues in the CDR3.

This clonotype occurred a few times. The V and J genes are TRBV9 and TRBJ2-1, with 10 bases lining up with TRBD2. Germline V lookup: CDR1 SGDLS, CDR2 YYNGEE. The CDR3 is 14 residues long. V gave up 3 bases and J gave up 5 bases; unmatched junction bases: 2. Written as DNA, the CDR3 is TGTGCCAGCAGCGGGACTAGCGGCCACAATGAGCAGTTCTTC. It codes for CASSGTSGHNEQFF.

The chain recombines TRBV27 with TRBJ2-2; TRBD1 is a possible D gene (6 bases). Trimming pared 9 bases from V and 5 bases from J, leaving 10 bases between. The CDR3 is 12 amino acids. Germline CDR1 and CDR2: MNHEY and SMNVEV (reference sequence). For the CDR3, the DNA is TGTGCCAGGACAGGTGGTACCGGGGAGCTGTTTTTT. Protein sequence: CARTGGTGELFF.

This clonotype has a count of ten or more. The genes are TRBV12-3 or TRBV12-4 and TRBJ2-7; 10 bases are a match to TRBD2. The junction had 7 bases not matched to a gene; V was cut back by 6 bases and J by 5 bases. The CDR3 covers 14 residues. The CDR3 loop reads CASSSASGSNEQYF. The CDR3 nucleotides are TGTGCCAGCAGCTCCGCTAGCGGGAGTAACGAGCAGTACTTC.

This clonotype occurred many times. V is TRBV7-9 and J is TRBJ2-7; 9 positions match TRBD1. The CDR3 length is 14 residues. The germline V gene encodes CDR1 SEHNR and CDR2 FQNEAQ (reference sequence). V was clipped by 5 bases and J by 5 bases; unmatched bases: 7. CDR3 residues: CASSLTGGPHEQYF. In DNA, the CDR3 is TGTGCCAGCAGCCTGACAGGGGGGCCCCACGAGCAGTACTTC. The full variable domain, its missing parts supplied by reference TRBV7-9 and TRBJ2-7, is DTGVSQNPRHKITKRGQNVTFRCDPISEHNRLYWYRQTLGQGPEFLTYFQNEAQLEKSRLLSDRFSAERPKGSFSTLEIQRTEQGDSAMYLCASSLTGGPHEQYFGPGTRLTVT.

The chain joins TRBV12-3 or TRBV12-4 to TRBJ2-6, with D uncertain. The CDR3 has 14 residues. Trimming left V 11 bases short and J 0 bases short, with 11 bases between. The DNA of the CDR3 is TGTGCCGCCAGACCGAACTCTGGGGCCAACGTCCTGACTTTC. Translated, it gives CAARPNSGANVLTF.

This clonotype was detected many times. V gene TRBV12-3 or TRBV12-4 combines with J gene TRBJ2-5; no clear D gene. V lost 6 bases and J 0 bases, leaving 11 bases between the germline ends. The CDR3 covers 14 residues. The CDR3 nucleotides are TGTGCCAGCAGGTCCGCTGAGTACCAAGAGACCCAGTACTTC. The encoded protein is CASRSAEYQETQYF.

This clonotype was counted a few times. This sequence joins TRBV4-1 and TRBJ1-2; D possibly corresponds to TRBD1 (5 bases). Germline CDR1 and CDR2: MGHRA and YSYEKL. V was trimmed by 7 bases and J by 0 bases, leaving 15 bases between them. The CDR3 consists of 15 residues. CDR3 DNA: TGCGCCAGCACCCGAATGAGGGGTACTAACTATGGCTACACCTTC. Its protein product is CASTRMRGTNYGYTF.

This clonotype has a count of ten or more. The chain is built from TRBV11-2 and TRBJ2-3, with D perhaps TRBD2 (5 bases). Per germline, CDR1 SGHAT and CDR2 FQNNGV. The CDR3 consists of 12 residues. V lost 4 bases to trimming and J lost 8 bases, with 10 bases between them. The CDR3 DNA reads as TGTGCCAGCAGCTCTGGCCGGGGTACGCAGTATTTT. It specifies CASSSGRGTQYF.

The chain couples TRBV28 to TRBJ2-7; no definite D call. The ends were cut back, 6 bases at V and 3 bases at J, with 6 bases in the middle. The CDR3 consists of 11 residues. Per the germline V gene, CDR1 is MDHEN and CDR2 is SYDVKM. The CDR3 coding sequence is TGTGCCAGCAGCAAAGACTACGAGCAGTACTTC. It yields the protein CASSKDYEQYF. The variable domain in full, with the rest retrieved from reference TRBV28 and TRBJ2-7, is DVKVTQSSRYLVKRTGEKVFLECVQDMDHENMFWYRQDPGLGLRLIYFSYDVKMKEKGDIPEGYSVSREKKERFSLILESASTNQTSMYLCASSKDYEQYFGPGTRLTVT.

This clonotype has at least ten counts. The J gene is TRBJ1-5, the V gene TRBV7-9; D gene ambiguous. This CDR3 has 14 amino acids. The V end lost 2 bases, the J end lost 3 bases, and 8 bases lay between the germline ends. Germline V CDR1 and CDR2: SEHNR, FQNEAQ (reference sequence). CDR3: CASSLMGINQPQHF. The CDR3 DNA reads TGTGCCAGCAGCTTAATGGGTATCAATCAGCCCCAGCATTTT.

The J gene is TRBJ1-1, the V gene TRBV12-3 or TRBV12-4; D uncertain. The V and J ends lost 6 bases and 1 base respectively, with 3 bases between them. This CDR3 spans 11 amino acids. The CDR3 bases are TGTGCCAGCAGGTGGAACACTGAAGCTTTCTTT. Protein: CASRWNTEAFF.